The present T cell receptor beta chain was sequenced within a study of blood T cell repertoires in COVID-19. Method: immunoSEQ multiplex PCR; TCRdb's copy keeps in-frame clones and lacks some. The sample shows roughly 180,000 clones, less than 85% of them seen only once. V shed 4 bases, J shed 7 bases, and the junction held 3 bases outside the gene matches. The germline CDR1 and CDR2 sequences are LNHDA and SQIVND (reference sequence). The CDR3 runs to 13 residues. The TCR comes from a human donor in a cohort sampled during active COVID-19. V and J are TRBV19 and TRBJ2-1; 8 bases are a match to TRBD1. The specimen sequenced was peripheral blood. The CDR3 region has the DNA TGTGCCAGTAGTACGACAGGGGTAAATGAGCAGTTCTTC. Its protein is CASSTTGVNEQFF.